These T cell receptor beta chains were read from a single sample in a study of early T cells in non-severe SARS-CoV-2 infection. One entry per CDR3 protein results from TCRdb running MiXCR on the 5' RACE reads. The data hold tens of thousands of distinct CDR3 sequences, with 10% observed a single time. The source material was whole blood. The receptor set was obtained from an adult who was a healthcare worker with PCR-confirmed SARS-CoV-2 infection or an uninfected control (not recorded which). The CDR3 runs from the conserved cysteine through the conserved F or W. The D gene is left open where the match is weak. The size of a clone is reported for some rows only, either as once, few or many, or as a class for expanded clones.

d_call j_call clone_size v_call cdr3_nt cdr3_aa
TRBD2 TRBJ2-1 few TRBV10-3 TGTGCCATCACCGGGACTAGCGGACAGAATGAGCAGTTCTTC CAITGTSGQNEQFF
NA TRBJ1-4 NA TRBV20-1 TGCAGTGCTTTGACAGGCGGGCCTGAAAAACTGTTTTTT CSALTGGPEKLFF
NA TRBJ1-5 NA TRBV5-4 TGTGCCAGCAGCCGGACGGGGCGGGGGTTGAGCAATCAGCCCCAGCATTTT CASSRTGRGLSNQPQHF
NA TRBJ2-1 many TRBV6-5 TGTGCCAGCAGTCTGACCGGGACGACGGTAGGTGAGCAGTTCTTC CASSLTGTTVGEQFF
NA TRBJ1-2 few TRBV9 TGTGCCAGCAGCGTATCGACAGGAGGTTATGGCTACACCTTC CASSVSTGGYGYTF
NA TRBJ1-2 many TRBV12-3/TRBV12-4 TGTGCCAGCAGTGCGGGACATTTAAGGGGCTACACCTTC CASSAGHLRGYTF
TRBD2 TRBJ2-1 NA TRBV20-1 TGCAGTGCTAGGACTAGCTTCCACAATGAGCAGTTCTTC CSARTSFHNEQFF
TRBD1 TRBJ1-4 NA TRBV5-1 TGCGCCAGCAGCTTGGCCGCCGGGACAGGTTCTGAAAAACTGTTTTTT CASSLAAGTGSEKLFF
TRBD2 TRBJ2-1 many TRBV7-8 TGTGCCAGCAGCCCCAGGCTAGCGGTATACAATGAGCAGTTCTTC CASSPRLAVYNEQFF
TRBD1 TRBJ1-2 NA TRBV20-1 TGCAGTGCTAGACGGGACAGCTATGGCTACACCTTC CSARRDSYGYTF
NA TRBJ2-1 NA TRBV10-3 TGTGCCATCAGTGAGGGTCGTGGACTGGACTTAGATGAGCAGTTCTTC CAISEGRGLDLDEQFF
NA TRBJ2-5 many TRBV27 TGTGCCAGCACTTCAAGTGGGTTGACCCAGTACTTC CASTSSGLTQYF
NA TRBJ1-3 few TRBV7-9 TGTGCCAGCAGCCCTAAATACAGGGTTTCTGGAAACACCATATATTTT CASSPKYRVSGNTIYF
NA TRBJ2-1 few TRBV20-1 TGCAGTGCCGCTGTGGCCCGGTACAATGAGCAGTTCTTC CSAAVARYNEQFF
NA TRBJ2-5 NA TRBV6-2/TRBV6-3 TGTGCCAGCAAAAGAGGAGGGCTTCAAGAGACCCAGTACTTC CASKRGGLQETQYF
NA TRBJ2-7 many TRBV7-9 TGTGCCAGCAGCTCGAGCAGGGAGGTTTACGAGCAGTACTTC CASSSSREVYEQYF
TRBD1 TRBJ1-1 NA TRBV5-5 TGTGCCAACAGCTTGCACAGGGGAAACACTGAAGCTTTCTTT CANSLHRGNTEAFF
NA TRBJ2-7 many TRBV7-2 TGTGCCAGCAGAACATCAGGAGCCTCCTACGAGCAGTACTTC CASRTSGASYEQYF
NA TRBJ2-3 many TRBV20-1 TGCAGTGCTAATATTGCCGGGACTACGCAGTATTTT CSANIAGTTQYF
NA TRBJ2-5 medium-sized TRBV11-2 TGTGCCAGTCTGGGGCACAGGGAGGAGACCCAGTACTTC CASLGHREETQYF
TRBD2 TRBJ2-3 many TRBV18 TGTGCCAGCTCACCTCTAGCGGGCCAGGCAAACACGCAGTATTTT CASSPLAGQANTQYF
NA TRBJ1-4 many TRBV5-1 TGCGCCAGCAGCTTGGGGCAGGGGCGTGAAAAACTGTTTTTT CASSLGQGREKLFF